One TCR beta chain is described in this entry. The sample is drawn from a study of cytomegalovirus exposure and HLA in healthy donors. Looked up from germline, CDR1 is MNHNS and CDR2 is SASEGT. The CDR3 has 15 amino acids. V lost 3 bases and J lost 1; bases outside the gene matches: 4. It was with 60 Vbeta and 13 Jbeta primers that the PCR ran. This table comes from immunoSEQ multiplex PCR, and its TCRdb copy is limited to in-frame clones, with some not included. The repertoire holds under 150,000 clones, with approximately 80% as singletons. The source material was PBMCs. V usage is TRBV6-1 and J usage is TRBJ1-1, with 8 bases fitting TRBD1. The clonotype originates from a girl aged 2-10 years in good health and CMV-seronegative. CDR3 sequence (DNA): TGTGCCAGCAGTGACTCGGGACAGGCGAACACTGAAGCTTTCTTT. Translating it yields CASSDSGQANTEAFF.